This T cell receptor (beta chain) was sequenced in a study of T cell responses to AZD1222 COVID-19 vaccine. General study results and limits: Baseline seropositivity characterized only 5 or 6 AZD1222 recipients. The sample set comprised mostly white British donors with more females, and clonal diversity was possibly underestimated. The peak T cell response came first, and repertoires were sampled only after it.

The CDR3 covers 17 residues. V gave up 2 bases and J gave up 6 bases; unmatched junction bases: 7. Germline V gives CDR1 MDHEN, CDR2 SYDVKM. Regarding this clone: Its antigen is not known.

Only in-frame clones appear in the TCRdb table, and some are missing; sequencing was by immunoSEQ multiplex PCR. The sample includes about 110,000 clones, about 88% of them seen just once. This clonotype originated in an adult in good health. Sequencing used peripheral blood, obtained on day 0 of AZD1222 vaccination. V usage is TRBV28 and J usage is TRBJ2-2; 12 nucleotides line up with TRBD2. The CDR3: CASSLLRLAGEPGELFF. CDR3 DNA: TGTGCCAGCAGTTTACTGCGACTAGCGGGGGAGCCCGGGGAGCTGTTTTTT. The full variable domain, completed using reference TRBV28 and TRBJ2-2, is DVKVTQSSRYLVKRTGEKVFLECVQDMDHENMFWYRQDPGLGLRLIYFSYDVKMKEKGDIPEGYSVSREKKERFSLILESASTNQTSMYLCASSLLRLAGEPGELFFGEGSRLTVL.